The source of this T cell receptor beta chain is a study of pediatric ulcerative colitis. CDR1 MNHNY and CDR2 SVGAGI come from the germline V gene (reference sequence). This CDR3 spans 14 amino acids. V was cut by 2 bases and J by 7 bases, with 15 bases left in between. The table came from immunoSEQ multiplex PCR; TCRdb's copy has only in-frame clones and leaves some out. Among roughly 14,000 clones, 80% to 90% were seen once, and the ten largest hold approximately 1%. The blood sample was taken during the colonoscopy visit. This sequence was found in a boy between 10 and 17 years old with moderate ulcerative colitis. This sequence joins TRBV6-6 and TRBJ2-7; D may be TRBD1 (6 bases). The specimen was blood. This chain's CDR3 is CASSYGGTTLEQYF. DNA of the CDR3: TGTGCCAGCAGTTACGGTGGGACAACCCTTGAGCAGTACTTC.